This T cell receptor beta chain was identified during a study of beta chain features in type 1 diabetes. The sequenced template was cDNA made from the entire isolated RNA. The assay was immunoSEQ multiplex PCR, and TCRdb's table has in-frame clones only and misses some. The repertoire consists of a few hundred thousand clones, with approximately 11% occurring once and the leading ten covering about 0.018%. V was cut by 6 bases and J by 0 bases, with 14 bases left in between. The germline CDR1 and CDR2 sequences are SNHLY and FYNNEI. This CDR3 has 15 amino acids. Study findings and constraints: TCRB CDR3s were moderately but significantly shorter in Type 1 diabetes patients in all four CD4+ subsets.

Comments on this clone: Its specificity is unknown.

The chain joins TRBV2 to TRBJ1-1; D perhaps matches TRBD1 (6 bases). Material for sequencing was naive CD4+ T cells from blood. This TCR was recovered from a man aged 25-45 years with type 1 diabetes. DNA for the CDR3: TGTGCCAGCAGCTCCCCGGGACACATGAACACTGAAGCTTTCTTT. This codes for CASSSPGHMNTEAFF.